The present T cell receptor beta chain was sequenced within a study of CXCR3-negative and CXCR3-positive naive CD8 T cells. Regarding the study as a whole: The study found CXCR3 expression partially decreased after cryopreservation and ran most assays on fresh PBMCs. CXCR3-positive naive cells had TRB CDR3s that were more hydrophobic than CXCR3-negative naive cells had.

Sorting was done in triplicate for each CD8+ T cell subset (around 300,000 cells each). 5' RACE that incorporated UMI labels was used to prepare the TRB cDNA libraries. For each CDR3 protein, TCRdb gives one entry from its re-call of the 5' RACE reads, without DNA. Its table records under 150,000 distinct CDR3 sequences. Concerning this clonotype itself: Antigen: not known.

The sample comprised naive CXCR3+ CD8+ T cells from blood. As for subset: CD45RO-CCR7+CD27+CD95- naive CD8+ T cells expressing CXCR3 (TNR3+). This sequence was found in a human donor in good health. Some clones in this sample may be carry-over from other donors' samples.

The CDR3 reads CSALPSSAYEQFF. The chain recombines TRBV20-1 with TRBJ2-1; TCRdb picks TRBD2, but there is no DNA to check that call. CDR1 and CDR2 (germline): DFQATT, SNEGSKA (reference sequence). The CDR3 totals 13 residues.